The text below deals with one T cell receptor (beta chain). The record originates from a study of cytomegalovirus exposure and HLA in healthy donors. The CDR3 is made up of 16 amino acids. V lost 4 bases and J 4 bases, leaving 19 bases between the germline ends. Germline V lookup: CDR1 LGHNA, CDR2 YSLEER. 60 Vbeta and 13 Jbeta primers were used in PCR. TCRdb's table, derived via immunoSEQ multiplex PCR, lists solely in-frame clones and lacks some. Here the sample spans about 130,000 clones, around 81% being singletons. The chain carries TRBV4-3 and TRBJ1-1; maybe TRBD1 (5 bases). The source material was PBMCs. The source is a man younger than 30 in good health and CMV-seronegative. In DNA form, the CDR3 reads TGCGCCAGCAGCCCGTACGCTAAGGGACTGAGCACTGAAGCTTTCTTT. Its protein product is CASSPYAKGLSTEAFF.